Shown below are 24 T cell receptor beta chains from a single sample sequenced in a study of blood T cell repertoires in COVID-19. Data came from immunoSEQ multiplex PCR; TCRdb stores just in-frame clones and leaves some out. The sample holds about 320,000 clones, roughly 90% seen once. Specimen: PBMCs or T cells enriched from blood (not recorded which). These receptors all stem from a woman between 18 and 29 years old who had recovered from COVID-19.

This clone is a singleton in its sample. The CDR3 sequence is CASSPPVSRGNQPQHF. Here the CDR3 DNA reads TGTGCCAGCTCACCACCGGTAAGCCGGGGCAATCAGCCCCAGCATTTT. The chain has TRBV18 and TRBJ1-5, with D uncertain. The CDR3 sequence is 16 residues long. Looked up from germline, CDR1 is KGHSH and CDR2 is LQKENI. The ends were cut back, 0 bases at V and 2 bases at J, with 11 bases in the middle.

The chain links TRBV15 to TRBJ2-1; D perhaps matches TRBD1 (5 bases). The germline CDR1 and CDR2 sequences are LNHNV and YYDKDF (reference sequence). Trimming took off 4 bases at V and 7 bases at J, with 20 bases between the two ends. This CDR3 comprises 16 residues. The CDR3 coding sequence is TGTGCCACCAGCACTCGATTGGCAGGGTCGATGAATGAGCAGTTCTTC. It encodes CATSTRLAGSMNEQFF.

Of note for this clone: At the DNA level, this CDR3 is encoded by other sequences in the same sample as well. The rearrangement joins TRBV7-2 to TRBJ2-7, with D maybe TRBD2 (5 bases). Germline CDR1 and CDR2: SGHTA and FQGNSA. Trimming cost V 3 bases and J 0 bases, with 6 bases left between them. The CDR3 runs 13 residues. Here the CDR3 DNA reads TGTGCCAGCAGCTTCCGGGACTCCTACGAGCAGTACTTC. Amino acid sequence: CASSFRDSYEQYF.

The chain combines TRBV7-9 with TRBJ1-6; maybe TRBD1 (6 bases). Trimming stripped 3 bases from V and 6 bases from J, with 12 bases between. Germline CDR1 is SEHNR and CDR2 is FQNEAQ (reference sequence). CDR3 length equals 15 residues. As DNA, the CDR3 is TGTGCCAGCAGCTTCAATACAGGGACTAATTCACCCCTCCACTTT. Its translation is CASSFNTGTNSPLHF.

CDR3 nucleotides: TGTGCCAGCAGCTCGGGACAGGGGGCCCACGACACCATATATTTT. Its translation: CASSSGQGAHDTIYF. The rearrangement uses TRBV5-4 and TRBJ1-3; TRBD1 matches 12 bases. V lost 3 bases to trimming and J lost 8 bases; unmatched junction nucleotides: 6. Germline V gives CDR1 SGHNT, CDR2 YYREEE (reference sequence). The CDR3 sequence is 15 residues long.

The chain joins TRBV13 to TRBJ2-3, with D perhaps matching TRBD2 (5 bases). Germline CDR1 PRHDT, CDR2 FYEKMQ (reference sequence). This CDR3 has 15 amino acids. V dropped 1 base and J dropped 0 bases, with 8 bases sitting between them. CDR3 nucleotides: TGTGCCAGCAGCTTAGTGGGCGGGAGCACAGATACGCAGTATTTT. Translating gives CASSLVGGSTDTQYF.

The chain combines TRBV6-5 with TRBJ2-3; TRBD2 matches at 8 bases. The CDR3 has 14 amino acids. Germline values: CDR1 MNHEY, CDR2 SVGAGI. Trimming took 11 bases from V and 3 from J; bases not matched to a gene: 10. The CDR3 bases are TGTGCCCTAAGCAAGGGACTAGAAACAGATACGCAGTATTTT. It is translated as CALSKGLETDTQYF.

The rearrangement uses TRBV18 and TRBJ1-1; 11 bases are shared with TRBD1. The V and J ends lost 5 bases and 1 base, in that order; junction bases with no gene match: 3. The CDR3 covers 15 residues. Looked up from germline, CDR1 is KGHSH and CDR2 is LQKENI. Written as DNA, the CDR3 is TGTGCCAGCTCAGGGACAGGGGGAACGAACACTGAAGCTTTCTTT. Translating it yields CASSGTGGTNTEAFF.

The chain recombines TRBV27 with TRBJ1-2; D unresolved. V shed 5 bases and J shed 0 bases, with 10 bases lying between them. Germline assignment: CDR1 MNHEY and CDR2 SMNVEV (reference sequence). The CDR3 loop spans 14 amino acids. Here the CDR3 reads CASSPLDTNYGYTF. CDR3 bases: TGTGCCAGCAGTCCTCTCGACACTAACTATGGCTACACCTTC.

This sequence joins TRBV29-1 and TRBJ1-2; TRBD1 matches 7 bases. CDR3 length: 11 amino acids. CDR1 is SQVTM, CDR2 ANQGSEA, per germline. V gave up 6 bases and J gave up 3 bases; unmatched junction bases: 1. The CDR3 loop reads CSVGTDYGYTF. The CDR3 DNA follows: TGCAGCGTGGGGACAGACTATGGCTACACCTTC.

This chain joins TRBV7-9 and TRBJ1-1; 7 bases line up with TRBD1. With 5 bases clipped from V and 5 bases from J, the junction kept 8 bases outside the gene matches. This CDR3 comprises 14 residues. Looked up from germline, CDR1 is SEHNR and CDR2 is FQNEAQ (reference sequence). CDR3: CASSNQEGATEAFF. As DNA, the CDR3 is TGTGCCAGCAGCAACCAGGAGGGGGCGACTGAAGCTTTCTTT.

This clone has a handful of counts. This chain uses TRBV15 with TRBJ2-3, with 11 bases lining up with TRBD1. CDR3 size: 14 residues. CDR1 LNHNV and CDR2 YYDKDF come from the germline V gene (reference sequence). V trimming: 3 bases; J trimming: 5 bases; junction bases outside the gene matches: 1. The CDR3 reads CATSRDRGQDTQYF. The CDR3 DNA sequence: TGTGCCACCAGCAGGGACAGGGGGCAAGATACGCAGTATTTT. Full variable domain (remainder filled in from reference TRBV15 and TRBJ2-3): DAMVIQNPRYQVTQFGKPVTLSCSQTLNHNVMYWYQQKSSQAPKLLFHYYDKDFNNEADTPDNFQSRRPNTSFCFLDIRSPGLGDTAMYLCATSRDRGQDTQYFGPGTRLTVL.

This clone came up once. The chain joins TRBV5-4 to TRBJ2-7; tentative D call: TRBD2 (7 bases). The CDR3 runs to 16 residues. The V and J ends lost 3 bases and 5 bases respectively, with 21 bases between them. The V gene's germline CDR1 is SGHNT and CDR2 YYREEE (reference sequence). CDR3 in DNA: TGTGCCAGCAGCTATGGTCGGGGGGCGATCTCAGACGAGCAGTACTTC. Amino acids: CASSYGRGAISDEQYF.

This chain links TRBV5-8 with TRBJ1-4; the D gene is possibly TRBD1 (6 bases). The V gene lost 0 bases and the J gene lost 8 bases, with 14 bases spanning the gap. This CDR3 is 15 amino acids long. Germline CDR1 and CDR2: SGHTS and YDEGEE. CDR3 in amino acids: CASSLARGGGEKLFF. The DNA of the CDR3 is TGTGCCAGCAGCTTGGCCCGGGGGGGCGGAGAAAAACTGTTTTTT.

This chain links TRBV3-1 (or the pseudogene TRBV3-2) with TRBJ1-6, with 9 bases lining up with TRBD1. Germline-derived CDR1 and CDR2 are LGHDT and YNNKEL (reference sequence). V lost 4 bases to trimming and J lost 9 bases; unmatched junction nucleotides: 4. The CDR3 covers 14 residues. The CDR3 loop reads CASSLRDRVSPLHF. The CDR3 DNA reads TGTGCCAGCAGCCTACGGGACAGGGTTTCACCCCTCCACTTT.

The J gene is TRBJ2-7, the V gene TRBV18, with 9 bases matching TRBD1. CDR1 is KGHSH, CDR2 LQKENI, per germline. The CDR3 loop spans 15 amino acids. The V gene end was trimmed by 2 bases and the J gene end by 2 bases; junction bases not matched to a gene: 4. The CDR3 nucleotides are TGTGCCAGCTCACCAGGGGGACAGGGCCCCTACGAGCAGTACTTC. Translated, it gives CASSPGGQGPYEQYF.

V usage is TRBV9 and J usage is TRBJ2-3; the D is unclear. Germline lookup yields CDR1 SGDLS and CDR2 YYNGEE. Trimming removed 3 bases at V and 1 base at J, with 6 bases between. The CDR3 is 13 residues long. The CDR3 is CASSARGTDTQYF. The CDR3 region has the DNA TGTGCCAGCAGCGCCCGAGGCACAGATACGCAGTATTTT.

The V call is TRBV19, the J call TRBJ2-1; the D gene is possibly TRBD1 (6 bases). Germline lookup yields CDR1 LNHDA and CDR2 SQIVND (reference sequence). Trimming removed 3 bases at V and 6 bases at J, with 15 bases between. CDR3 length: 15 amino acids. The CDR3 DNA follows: TGTGCCAGTAGTATGGTACCGGGACACCTCAATGAGCAGTTCTTC. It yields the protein CASSMVPGHLNEQFF.

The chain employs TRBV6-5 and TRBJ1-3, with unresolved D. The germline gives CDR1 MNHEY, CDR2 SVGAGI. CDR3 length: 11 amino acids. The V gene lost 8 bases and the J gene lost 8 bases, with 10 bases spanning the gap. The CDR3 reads CASFELDTIYF. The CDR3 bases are TGTGCCAGCTTTGAGTTGGACACCATATATTTT.

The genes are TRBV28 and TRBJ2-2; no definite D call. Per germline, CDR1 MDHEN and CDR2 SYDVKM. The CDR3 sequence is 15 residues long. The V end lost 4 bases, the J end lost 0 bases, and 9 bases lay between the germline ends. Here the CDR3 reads CASSSHFANTGELFF. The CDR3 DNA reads TGTGCCAGCAGTTCCCACTTCGCGAACACCGGGGAGCTGTTTTTT.

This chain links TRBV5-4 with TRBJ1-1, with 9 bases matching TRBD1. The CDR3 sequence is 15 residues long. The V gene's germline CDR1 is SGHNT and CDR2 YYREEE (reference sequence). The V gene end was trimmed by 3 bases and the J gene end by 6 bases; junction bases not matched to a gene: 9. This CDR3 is CASSSRGGQGAEAFF. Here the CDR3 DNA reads TGTGCCAGCAGCTCACGTGGGGGACAGGGAGCTGAAGCTTTCTTT. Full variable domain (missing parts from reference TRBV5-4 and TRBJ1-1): ETGVTQSPTHLIKTRGQQVTLRCSSQSGHNTVSWYQQALGQGPQFIFQYYREEENGRGNFPPRFSGLQFPNYSSELNVNALELDDSALYLCASSSRGGQGAEAFFGQGTRLTVV.

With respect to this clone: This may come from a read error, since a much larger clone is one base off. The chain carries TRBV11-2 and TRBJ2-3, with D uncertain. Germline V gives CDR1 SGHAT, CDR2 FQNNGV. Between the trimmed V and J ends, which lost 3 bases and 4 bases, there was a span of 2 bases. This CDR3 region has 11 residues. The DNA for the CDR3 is TGTGCCAGCAGCTTCTCAGATACGCAGTATTTT. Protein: CASSFSDTQYF.

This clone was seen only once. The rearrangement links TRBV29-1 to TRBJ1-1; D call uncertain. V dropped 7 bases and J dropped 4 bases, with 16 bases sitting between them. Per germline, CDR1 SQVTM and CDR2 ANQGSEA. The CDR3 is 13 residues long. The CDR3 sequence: CSATIPRGTEAFF. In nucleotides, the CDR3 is TGCAGCGCAACTATTCCTCGCGGCACTGAAGCTTTCTTT.

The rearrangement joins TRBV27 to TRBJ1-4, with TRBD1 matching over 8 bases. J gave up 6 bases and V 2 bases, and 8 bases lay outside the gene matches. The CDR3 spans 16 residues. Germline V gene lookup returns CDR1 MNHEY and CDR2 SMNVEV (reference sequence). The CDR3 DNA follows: TGTGCCAGCAGTTTACGGCCCAGCAGGGGGCATGAAAAACTGTTTTTT. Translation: CASSLRPSRGHEKLFF.